This T cell receptor (beta chain) stems from a study of control samples from healthy donors and cancer patients (dated by TCRdb to about 2020). In the case of this clone: Its antigen is unknown. No much larger clone is present one base from it, and per-base qualities are unavailable.

The method was the immunoSEQ multiplex PCR assay. The immuneACCESS repertoire file appears here via TCRdb, limited to in-frame rearrangements. These files lack a portion of the clones; in checked studies, under half of the deficit traces to unresolved V genes, and the cause of the others is not known. The sample table holds about 220,000 clones, of which around 94% were seen once. The ten largest clonotypes hold 1.5% of the sample. Per the germline V gene (reference sequence), SEHNR is the CDR1 and FQNEAQ is the CDR2. The CDR3 spans 14 residues, from the cysteine through the phenylalanine. Of all the DNA, just the CDR3 is kept, 42 bases in frame from base 1. V lost 7 bases and J lost 0 bases; the stretch between them is 9 bases long.

This sequence uses TRBV7-9 and TRBJ1-4, with a weak D call of TRBD1 (6 bases match). The sequenced sample was blood. This receptor was obtained from a man aged 50 to 59 in good health. The CDR3 is CASTHRATNEKLFF. The nucleotide sequence is TGTGCCAGCACCCACAGGGCAACTAATGAAAAACTGTTTTTT.